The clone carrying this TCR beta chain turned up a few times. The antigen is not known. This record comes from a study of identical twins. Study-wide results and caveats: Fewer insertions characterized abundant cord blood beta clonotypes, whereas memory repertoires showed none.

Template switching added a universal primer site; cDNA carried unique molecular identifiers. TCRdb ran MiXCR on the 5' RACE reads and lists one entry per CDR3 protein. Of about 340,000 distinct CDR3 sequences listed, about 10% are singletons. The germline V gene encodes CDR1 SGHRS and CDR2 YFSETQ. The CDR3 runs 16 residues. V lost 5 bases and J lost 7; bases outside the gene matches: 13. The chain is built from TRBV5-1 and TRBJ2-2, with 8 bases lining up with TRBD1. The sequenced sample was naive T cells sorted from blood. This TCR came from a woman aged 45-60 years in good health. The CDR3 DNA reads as TGCGCCAGCAGTCAAATCCCCCAGGGGGCTAACGGGGAGCTGTTTTTT. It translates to CASSQIPQGANGELFF.